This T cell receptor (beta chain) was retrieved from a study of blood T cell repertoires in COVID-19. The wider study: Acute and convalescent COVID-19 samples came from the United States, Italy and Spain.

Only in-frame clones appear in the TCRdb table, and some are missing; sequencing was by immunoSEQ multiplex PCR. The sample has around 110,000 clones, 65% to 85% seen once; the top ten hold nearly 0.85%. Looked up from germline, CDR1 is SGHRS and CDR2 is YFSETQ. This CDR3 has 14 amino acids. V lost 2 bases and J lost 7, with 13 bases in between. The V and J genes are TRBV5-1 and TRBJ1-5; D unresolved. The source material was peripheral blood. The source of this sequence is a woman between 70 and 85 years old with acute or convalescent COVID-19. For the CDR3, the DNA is TGCGCCAGCAGCTTATCACCGGGAAGCCAGCCCCAGCATTTT. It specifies CASSLSPGSQPQHF.